The sequence of this T cell receptor (beta chain) was determined in a study of CD8+CD57+ T cells in acquired aplastic anemia. Study context: The mean DNA yield obtained from sorted CD4+ and CD8+ cells came to roughly 3.4 ug. Study-wide findings and caveats: Some 30 was the count of CD8+ CDR3 sequences that patients shared with controls.

This clonotype was seen only a few times. Antigen specificity is unknown. Those patients picked for sequencing had displayed CD8+CD57+ cell expansion on flow cytometry. Every patient presented with severe acquired aplastic anemia. Patient blood was sampled before any therapy had been received. Profiles of TCR beta VDJ and CDR3 were generated from a genomic DNA template. TCRdb re-analysed the reads in MiXCR, keeping a single row per CDR3 protein. The profile shows 310,000 or so distinct CDR3 sequences, roughly 53% of them singletons. The V gene's germline CDR1 is ENHRY and CDR2 SYGVKD. This CDR3 spans 15 amino acids. Trimming took off 0 bases at V and 0 bases at J, with 8 bases between the two ends.

Sequencing was done on a sample of sorted CD4+, CD8+, or CD8+CD57+ T cells (not recorded which) from PBMCs. This TCR was sampled from a human donor with aplastic anemia. The chain combines TRBV10-3 with TRBJ1-1, with no clear D. The chain's CDR3 is CAISESLVLNTEAFF. The CDR3 nucleotides read TGTGCCATCAGTGAGTCTCTCGTCTTGAACACTGAAGCTTTCTTT.